This TCR beta chain originates from a study of T-cell reconstitution after alpha-beta-depleted transplantation in children. Trimming at V came to 2 bases and at J to 3 bases, leaving 5 bases not matched to a gene. Germline CDR1 and CDR2: SGHRS and YFSETQ. This CDR3 comprises 16 residues. The table lists this clonotype with many counts. Preparation of the TCRbeta library was carried out with unique molecular identifiers. From the PCR reads, TCRdb called clonotypes with MiXCR, one entry per CDR3 protein. The sample lists 490,000 or so distinct CDR3 sequences; roughly an eighth were seen once. The clonotype was recovered from a human donor who donated a stem cell graft to a child with combined immunodeficiency. The source was PBMCs from the stem cell graft donor, collected from the stem cell graft. The chain recombines TRBV5-1 with TRBJ2-1, with 10 positions matching TRBD1. DNA for the CDR3: TGCGCCAGCAGCTTCAGGGACAGGGGCTACTACAATGAGCAGTTCTTC. It codes for CASSFRDRGYYNEQFF.